This TCR beta chain emerged from a study of cytomegalovirus exposure and HLA in healthy donors. Findings and caveats of the study: In a later analysis, at a false discovery rate of 0.05, 17,000 or so TCR beta sequences were associated with HLA alleles. Among donors in an Asian-associated ancestry cluster, a later analysis reportedly found fewer N-insertions than the approximately 670-donor mean.

Healthy bone marrow donors supplied every sample. The PCR ran on 60 Vbeta and 13 Jbeta primers. Method: immunoSEQ multiplex PCR; TCRdb's copy keeps in-frame clones and lacks some. The table has 300,000 or so clones, about four fifths seen once. J was trimmed by 4 bases and V by 1 base; bases with no gene match: 3. The CDR3 spans 15 residues. The germline CDR1 and CDR2 sequences are SGHAT and FQNNGV. Comment on this clone: What it recognizes is unknown.

This chain uses TRBV11-2 with TRBJ2-2; 7 nucleotides align to TRBD2. This TCR came from a woman aged 40 to 49 in good health and CMV-seropositive. Input material: PBMCs. CDR3 protein: CASSLGTRGTGELFF. DNA for the CDR3: TGTGCCAGCAGCTTAGGGACTAGAGGCACCGGGGAGCTGTTTTTT.